A single sample is the source of the 6 T cell receptor beta chains below, sequenced in a study of cytomegalovirus exposure and HLA in healthy donors. TCRdb's table, derived via immunoSEQ multiplex PCR, lists solely in-frame clones and lacks some. The profile shows roughly 150,000 clones, roughly 86% of them singletons. Sequencing input: PBMCs. These receptors all stem from a young man in good health and CMV-seropositive.

The V call is TRBV7-8, the J call TRBJ1-2; D call uncertain. This CDR3 region has 15 residues. Germline assignment: CDR1 SGHVS and CDR2 FQNEAQ. V shed 0 bases and J shed 4 bases, with 12 bases lying between them. CDR3 nucleotide sequence: TGTGCCAGCAGCTTAGCGCGGAGCAAGCTCTATGGCTACACCTTC. Translation: CASSLARSKLYGYTF. Complete variable domain (other parts from reference TRBV7-8 and TRBJ1-2): GAGVSQSPRYKVAKRGQDVALRCDPISGHVSLFWYQQALGQGPEFLTYFQNEAQLDKSGLPSDRFFAERPEGSVSTLKIQRTQQEDSAVYLCASSLARSKLYGYTFGSGTRLTVV.

CDR3 residues: CASSPPAGANYGYTF. For the CDR3, the DNA is TGTGCCAGCTCACCACCTGCAGGGGCAAACTATGGCTACACCTTC. The chain combines TRBV18 with TRBJ1-2; D perhaps matches TRBD1 (6 bases). This CDR3 is 15 amino acids long. The germline V gene has CDR1 KGHSH and CDR2 LQKENI. The V end was cut by 0 bases, the J end by 2 bases, with 10 bases between.

V is TRBV7-8 and J is TRBJ2-1; D might be TRBD1 (5 bases). Germline lookup yields CDR1 SGHVS and CDR2 FQNEAQ. The V gene lost 3 bases and the J gene lost 1 base, with 10 bases spanning the gap. CDR3 length equals 15 residues. The CDR3 reads CASSLQGASYNEQFF. The CDR3 DNA reads as TGTGCCAGCAGCTTGCAGGGTGCGTCCTACAATGAGCAGTTCTTC. Drawing the rest from reference TRBV7-8 and TRBJ2-1, the complete variable domain is GAGVSQSPRYKVAKRGQDVALRCDPISGHVSLFWYQQALGQGPEFLTYFQNEAQLDKSGLPSDRFFAERPEGSVSTLKIQRTQQEDSAVYLCASSLQGASYNEQFFGPGTRLTVL.

This sequence joins TRBV5-1 and TRBJ1-1, with D uncertain. Trimming took 2 bases from V and 0 from J, leaving 5 bases between them. Germline assignment: CDR1 SGHRS and CDR2 YFSETQ. The CDR3 has 13 residues. Here the CDR3 DNA reads TGCGCCAGCAGCTTTTCCATGAACACTGAAGCTTTCTTT. Protein sequence: CASSFSMNTEAFF.

As to this clone: At one end, the junction sequence differs from germline, possibly due to a read error. This chain uses TRBV4-1 with TRBJ2-1, with 8 bases matching TRBD2. CDR3 length: 13 amino acids. The germline gives CDR1 MGHRA, CDR2 YSYEKL. The DNA for the CDR3 is TGCGCCAGCAGCCAAGGGTATCAGCGGGAGCCGTTCTTC. Amino acid sequence: CASSQGYQREPFF.

J is TRBJ2-1 and V is TRBV5-5, with 10 bases aligning to TRBD2. The ends lost 2 bases at V and 0 bases at J; junction bases unmatched: 2. Germline V gene sequence: CDR1 SGHKS, CDR2 YYEKEE (reference sequence). This CDR3 has 16 amino acids. The CDR3 here is CASSLLAGHSYNEQFF. CDR3 coding DNA: TGTGCCAGCAGCTTACTAGCGGGACACTCCTACAATGAGCAGTTCTTC. Full variable domain (remainder filled in from reference TRBV5-5 and TRBJ2-1): DAGVTQSPTHLIKTRGQQVTLRCSPISGHKSVSWYQQVLGQGPQFIFQYYEKEERGRGNFPDRFSARQFPNYSSELNVNALLLGDSALYLCASSLLAGHSYNEQFFGPGTRLTVL.